The 18 T cell receptor beta chains below were found in one sample sequenced in a study of control samples from healthy donors and cancer patients (dated by TCRdb to about 2020). Library preparation used the immunoSEQ multiplex PCR assay. This immuneACCESS table, as held by TCRdb, lists in-frame sequences with V and J called but not all clones. Of the missing ones, under half trace to an unresolved V gene in checked studies; the others have no known cause. The sample contains about 110,000 clones, 80% to 90% of them found a single time. Together, the top ten hold 17% of the sample. Material: blood. The origin of the receptors is a woman between 50 and 59 years old in good health.

This chain uses TRBV15 with TRBJ1-2, with a possible D match to TRBD1 (5 bases). The germline V gene has CDR1 LNHNV and CDR2 YYDKDF (reference sequence). V was shortened by 3 bases and J by 13 bases, with 12 bases between the two germline ends. This CDR3 comprises 11 residues. The CDR3 here is CATSSAGTCTF. As DNA, the CDR3 is TGTGCCACCAGCAGCGCCGGGACTTGCACCTTC.

The chain uses TRBV29-1 and TRBJ1-1; D gene ambiguous. Germline values: CDR1 SQVTM, CDR2 ANQGSEA. V gave up 7 bases and J gave up 0 bases, with 6 bases separating them. The CDR3 totals 11 residues. The CDR3 region is CSGRLNTEAFF. The CDR3, as DNA: TGCAGCGGACGCTTGAACACTGAAGCTTTCTTT.

A word on this clone: Other DNA variants within this sample encode the same CDR3. The J gene is TRBJ1-5, the V gene TRBV5-6; D is uncertain. The CDR3 totals 12 residues. Germline loops: CDR1 SGHDT, CDR2 YYEEEE. Trimming pared 0 bases from V and 4 bases from J, leaving 2 bases between. In nucleotides, the CDR3 is TGTGCCAGCAGCTTGGGTAATCAGCCCCAGCATTTT. The encoded protein is CASSLGNQPQHF.

The rearrangement links TRBV7-8 to TRBJ2-2; D remains unclear. The germline V gene encodes CDR1 SGHVS and CDR2 FQNEAQ. The CDR3 is made up of 14 amino acids. V was cut by 0 bases and J by 6 bases, with 8 bases left in between. As DNA, the CDR3 is TGTGCCAGCAGCTTAGCGCTGTGGTCCGGGGAGCTGTTTTTT. Translated: CASSLALWSGELFF.

The chain uses TRBV5-6 and TRBJ1-4; TRBD1 agrees at 9 bases. V lost 8 bases, J lost 7 bases, and 6 bases stayed unmatched. The V gene's germline CDR1 is SGHDT and CDR2 YYEEEE. The CDR3 consists of 13 residues. For the CDR3, the DNA is TGTGCCAGGACGGGACAGGGAGGTGAAAAACTGTTTTTT. Its protein product is CARTGQGGEKLFF.

This chain links TRBV15 with TRBJ1-2, with D possibly matching TRBD1 (5 bases). This CDR3 region has 13 residues. Germline lookup yields CDR1 LNHNV and CDR2 YYDKDF (reference sequence). Between the trimmed V and J ends, which lost 4 bases and 4 bases, there was a span of 10 bases. The DNA for the CDR3 is TGTGCCACCAGCATAGGGGCAGGCTATGGCTACACCTTC. Its translation: CATSIGAGYGYTF.

This clone has a handful of counts. The chain employs TRBV30 and TRBJ1-6; 7 positions agree with TRBD1. V gave up 1 base and J gave up 9 bases; unmatched junction bases: 9. Germline V gives CDR1 GTSNPN, CDR2 SVGIG (reference sequence). CDR3 size: 15 residues. Here the CDR3 DNA reads TGTGCCTGGAGTGCTTCGAGGGGGCGAGGTTCACCCCTCCACTTT. Amino acid sequence: CAWSASRGRGSPLHF. Using reference TRBV30 and TRBJ1-6 for the parts outside the CDR3, the full variable domain is SQTIHQWPATLVQPVGSPLSLECTVEGTSNPNLYWYRQAAGRGLQLLFYSVGIGQISSEVPQNLSASRPQDRQFILSSKKLLLSDSGFYLCAWSASRGRGSPLHFGNGTRLTVT.

The chain's CDR3 is CASSMGQLNTEAFF. The CDR3, as DNA: TGTGCCAGCAGCATGGGACAGCTGAACACTGAAGCTTTCTTT. This chain uses TRBV7-2 with TRBJ1-1, with TRBD1 matching 7 bases. Germline V CDR1 and CDR2: SGHTA, FQGNSA. The CDR3 totals 14 residues. With 5 bases clipped from V and 0 bases from J, the junction kept 3 bases outside the gene matches.

The chain uses TRBV2 and TRBJ2-5, with 7 bases matching TRBD2. After removal of 7 bases from V and 0 bases from J, the junction contained 5 bases not matched to a gene. The CDR3 covers 14 residues. The germline gives CDR1 SNHLY, CDR2 FYNNEI. CDR3 loop: CASNGGVYQETQYF. In DNA, the CDR3 is TGTGCCAGCAATGGGGGGGTGTACCAAGAGACCCAGTACTTC.

V usage is TRBV6-1 and J usage is TRBJ2-7, with D unresolved. This CDR3 contains 13 residues. Germline loops: CDR1 MNHNS, CDR2 SASEGT. Trimming took 2 bases from V and 2 from J, leaving 7 bases between them. The CDR3 spells CASSEFGAYEQYV. The CDR3 DNA sequence: TGTGCCAGCAGTGAATTCGGCGCCTACGAGCAGTACGTC.

CDR3 in DNA: TGCGCCAGCAGCTTGGTGCTAAGTCTTGAGAACACTGAAGCTTTCTTT. Translation: CASSLVLSLENTEAFF. This chain uses TRBV5-1 with TRBJ1-1; D unclear. The germline V and J ends were trimmed by 0 bases and 1 base, with 13 bases remaining between them. The CDR3 length is 16 residues. Per germline, CDR1 SGHRS and CDR2 YFSETQ.

The rearrangement uses TRBV20-1 and TRBJ2-7; tentative D call: TRBD2 (7 bases). V lost 0 bases and J 12 bases, leaving 12 bases between the germline ends. This CDR3 contains 11 residues. Germline CDR1 DFQATT, CDR2 SNEGSKA (reference sequence). The CDR3 DNA is TGCAGTGCTAGAGATATTCGGGGGGCGTACTTC. The encoded protein is CSARDIRGAYF.

This clone came up a few times. J is TRBJ2-3 and V is TRBV24-1, with 11 bases identical to TRBD2. The CDR3 is 16 amino acids. Per the germline V gene, CDR1 is KGHDR and CDR2 is SFDVKD. The V and J ends lost 0 bases and 5 bases, in that order; junction bases with no gene match: 3. CDR3 sequence reads: CATSDLSSGRKDTQYF. In DNA, the CDR3 is TGTGCCACCAGTGATTTGTCTAGCGGGAGGAAAGATACGCAGTATTTT.

The chain joins TRBV7-9 to TRBJ2-2; D gene unclear. CDR3 length: 14 amino acids. The germline V and J ends were trimmed by 5 bases and 1 base, with 8 bases remaining between them. Germline assignment: CDR1 SEHNR and CDR2 FQNEAQ (reference sequence). The CDR3 coding sequence is TGTGCCAGCAGCCCCCGAGTGAACACCGGGGAGCTGTTTTTT. This encodes CASSPRVNTGELFF.

This sequence joins TRBV6-6 and TRBJ1-5; D might be TRBD1 (5 bases). Germline V CDR1 and CDR2: MNHNY, SVGAGI (reference sequence). The CDR3 is 13 residues long. V was clipped by 3 bases and J by 4 bases, with 7 bases between them. CDR3 loop: CASSYRQNQPQHF. CDR3 sequence (DNA): TGTGCCAGCAGTTATAGACAGAATCAGCCCCAGCATTTT.

This clone has more than one count but fewer than ten. This sequence joins TRBV5-1 and TRBJ1-1, with D possibly TRBD1 on 5 matching bases. V lost 3 bases and J lost 4, with 7 bases in between. Germline loops: CDR1 SGHRS, CDR2 YFSETQ. The CDR3 is 12 residues long. CDR3 residues: CASSWGGTEAFF. CDR3 sequence (DNA): TGCGCCAGCAGCTGGGGGGGCACTGAAGCTTTCTTT.

The V gene is TRBV7-8, the J gene TRBJ2-7, with D possibly being TRBD2 (6 bases). In germline, CDR1 is SGHVS, CDR2 FQNEAQ. Trimming cost V 5 bases and J 3 bases, with 14 bases left between them. This CDR3 is built from 14 residues. The CDR3 reads CASSPAGSLYEQYV. In DNA, the CDR3 is TGTGCCAGCAGCCCTGCCGGGAGCCTCTACGAGCAGTACGTC.

This clone was counted between two and nine times. This chain joins TRBV6-5 and TRBJ1-1, with a tentative D call TRBD1 (6 bases). This CDR3 spans 14 amino acids. The V gene's germline CDR1 is MNHEY and CDR2 SVGAGI. With 8 bases removed from V and 6 bases from J, the gap between germline ends came to 19 bases. CDR3 protein: CASRVYREGSEAFF. The CDR3 nucleotides are TGTGCCAGCCGCGTCTACAGGGAAGGCTCTGAAGCTTTCTTT.